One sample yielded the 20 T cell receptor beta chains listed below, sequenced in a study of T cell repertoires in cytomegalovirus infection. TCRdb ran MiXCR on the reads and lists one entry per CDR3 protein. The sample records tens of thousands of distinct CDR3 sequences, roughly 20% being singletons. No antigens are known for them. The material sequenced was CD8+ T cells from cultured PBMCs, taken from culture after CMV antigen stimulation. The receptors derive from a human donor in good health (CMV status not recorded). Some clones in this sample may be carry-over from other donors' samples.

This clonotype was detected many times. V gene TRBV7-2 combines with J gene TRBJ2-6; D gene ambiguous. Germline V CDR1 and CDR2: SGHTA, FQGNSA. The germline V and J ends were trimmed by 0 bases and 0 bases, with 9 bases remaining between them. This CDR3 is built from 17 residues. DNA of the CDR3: TGTGCCAGCAGCTTAGCGTCTACCGGCTCTGGGGCCAACGTCCTGACTTTC. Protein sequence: CASSLASTGSGANVLTF.

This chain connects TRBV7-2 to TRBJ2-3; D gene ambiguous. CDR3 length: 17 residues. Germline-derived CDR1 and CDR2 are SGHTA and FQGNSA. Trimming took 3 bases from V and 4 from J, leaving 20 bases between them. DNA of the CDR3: TGTGCCAGCAGCTTCCCTGAGATAGGAATCGGCGCAGATACGCAGTATTTT. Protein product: CASSFPEIGIGADTQYF.

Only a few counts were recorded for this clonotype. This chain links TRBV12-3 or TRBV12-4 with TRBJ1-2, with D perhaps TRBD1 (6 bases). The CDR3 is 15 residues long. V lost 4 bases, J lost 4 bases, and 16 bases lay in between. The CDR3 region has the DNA TGTGCCAGCAGTTCCGGGACATCCAACCCCTATGGCTACACCTTC. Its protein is CASSSGTSNPYGYTF.

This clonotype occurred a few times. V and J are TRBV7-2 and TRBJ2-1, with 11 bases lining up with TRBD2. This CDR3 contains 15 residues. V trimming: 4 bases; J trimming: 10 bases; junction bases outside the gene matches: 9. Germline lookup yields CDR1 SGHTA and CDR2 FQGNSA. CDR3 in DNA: TGTGCCAGCAGCTCCGGGACTAGCGGATTGAGGGAGCAGTTCTTC. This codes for CASSSGTSGLREQFF.

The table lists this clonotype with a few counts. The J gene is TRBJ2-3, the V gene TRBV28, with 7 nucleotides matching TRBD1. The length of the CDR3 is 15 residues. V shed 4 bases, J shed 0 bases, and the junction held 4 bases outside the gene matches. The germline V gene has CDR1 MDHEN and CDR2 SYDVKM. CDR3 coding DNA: TGTGCCAGCAGTTGGGACAGCCCTAGCACAGATACGCAGTATTTT. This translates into CASSWDSPSTDTQYF.

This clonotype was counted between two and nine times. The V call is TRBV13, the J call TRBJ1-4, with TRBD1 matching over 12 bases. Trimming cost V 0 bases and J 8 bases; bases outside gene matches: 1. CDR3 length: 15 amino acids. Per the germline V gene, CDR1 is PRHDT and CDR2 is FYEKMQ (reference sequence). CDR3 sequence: CASSLGGTGGEKLFF. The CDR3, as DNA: TGTGCCAGCAGCTTAGGCGGGACAGGGGGCGAAAAACTGTTTTTT.

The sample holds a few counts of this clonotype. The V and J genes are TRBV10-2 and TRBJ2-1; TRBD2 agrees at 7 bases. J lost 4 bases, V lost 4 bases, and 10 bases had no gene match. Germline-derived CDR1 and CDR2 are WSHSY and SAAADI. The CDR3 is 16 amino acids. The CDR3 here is CASSARRDYPYNEQFF. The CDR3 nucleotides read TGCGCCAGCAGTGCCCGCCGGGACTACCCATACAATGAGCAGTTCTTC.

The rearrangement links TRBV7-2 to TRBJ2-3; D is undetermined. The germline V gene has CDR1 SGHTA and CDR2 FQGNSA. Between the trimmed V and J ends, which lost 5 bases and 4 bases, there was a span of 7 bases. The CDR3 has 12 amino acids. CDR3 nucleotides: TGTGCCAGCAGCCCCTCCGCAGATACGCAGTATTTT. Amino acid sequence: CASSPSADTQYF.

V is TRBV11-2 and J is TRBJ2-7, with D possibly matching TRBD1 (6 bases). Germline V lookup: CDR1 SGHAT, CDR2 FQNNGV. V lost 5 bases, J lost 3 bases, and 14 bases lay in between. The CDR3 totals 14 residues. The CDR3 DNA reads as TGTGCCAGCAGCCGGACAGCAGGGTACTACGAGCAGTACTTC. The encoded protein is CASSRTAGYYEQYF.

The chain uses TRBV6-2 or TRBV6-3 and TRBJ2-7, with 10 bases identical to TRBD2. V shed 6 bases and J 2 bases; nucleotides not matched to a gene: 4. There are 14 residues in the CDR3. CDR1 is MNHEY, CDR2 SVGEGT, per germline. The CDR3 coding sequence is TGTGCCAGCAGGGGCCTAGCGGGAGCCTACGAGCAGTACTTC. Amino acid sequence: CASRGLAGAYEQYF.

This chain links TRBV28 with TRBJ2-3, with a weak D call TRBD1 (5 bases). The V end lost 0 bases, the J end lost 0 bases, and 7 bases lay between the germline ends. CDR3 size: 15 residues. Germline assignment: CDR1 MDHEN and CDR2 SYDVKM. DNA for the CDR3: TGTGCCAGCAGTTTATGGGGGCAAAGCACAGATACGCAGTATTTT. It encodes CASSLWGQSTDTQYF.

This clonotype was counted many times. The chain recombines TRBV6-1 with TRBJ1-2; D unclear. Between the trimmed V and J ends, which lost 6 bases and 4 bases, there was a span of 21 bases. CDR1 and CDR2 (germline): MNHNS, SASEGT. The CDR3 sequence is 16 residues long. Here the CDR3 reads CASRTSDDSPLYGYTF. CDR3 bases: TGTGCCAGCAGGACTTCGGACGATTCCCCTCTCTATGGCTACACCTTC.

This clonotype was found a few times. The CDR3 protein is CSATPGQGYNEQFF. CDR3 DNA: TGCAGTGCTACCCCGGGACAGGGGTACAATGAGCAGTTCTTC. The chain links TRBV20-1 to TRBJ2-1; 10 bases map to TRBD1. The CDR3 extends over 14 amino acids. Trimming removed 4 bases from V and 4 bases from J; junction bases left unmatched: 4. Germline CDR1 is DFQATT and CDR2 is SNEGSKA (reference sequence).

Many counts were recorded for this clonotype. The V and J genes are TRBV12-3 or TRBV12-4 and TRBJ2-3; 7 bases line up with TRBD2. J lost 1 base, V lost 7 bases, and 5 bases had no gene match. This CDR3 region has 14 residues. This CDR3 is CASTAGFGTDTQYF. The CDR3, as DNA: TGTGCCAGCACAGCGGGGTTTGGCACAGATACGCAGTATTTT.

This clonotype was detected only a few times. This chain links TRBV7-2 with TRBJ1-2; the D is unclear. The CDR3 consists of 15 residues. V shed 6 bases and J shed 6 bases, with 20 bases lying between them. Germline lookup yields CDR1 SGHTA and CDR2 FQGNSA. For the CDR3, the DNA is TGTGCCAGCAGTCGTCTACAGAGCTCCTACGATGGCTACACCTTC. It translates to CASSRLQSSYDGYTF.

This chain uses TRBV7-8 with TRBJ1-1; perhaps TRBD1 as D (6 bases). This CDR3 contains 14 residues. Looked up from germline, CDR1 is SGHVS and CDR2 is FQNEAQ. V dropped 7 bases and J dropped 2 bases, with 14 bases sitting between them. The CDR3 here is CASNPRGLNTEAFF. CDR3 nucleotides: TGTGCCAGCAACCCACGGGGGCTCAACACTGAAGCTTTCTTT. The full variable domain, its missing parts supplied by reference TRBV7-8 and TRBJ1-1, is GAGVSQSPRYKVAKRGQDVALRCDPISGHVSLFWYQQALGQGPEFLTYFQNEAQLDKSGLPSDRFFAERPEGSVSTLKIQRTQQEDSAVYLCASNPRGLNTEAFFGQGTRLTVV.

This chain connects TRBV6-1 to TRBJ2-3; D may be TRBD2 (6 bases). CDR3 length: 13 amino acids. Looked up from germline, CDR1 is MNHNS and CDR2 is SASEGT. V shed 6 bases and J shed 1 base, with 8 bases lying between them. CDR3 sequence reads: CASRDYGTDTQYF. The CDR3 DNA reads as TGTGCCAGCAGGGACTACGGCACAGATACGCAGTATTTT.

Written as DNA, the CDR3 is TGTGCCAGCAGCTCAGGGACACCCGACAATGAGCAGTTCTTC. Its protein product is CASSSGTPDNEQFF. The rearrangement uses TRBV7-8 and TRBJ2-1, with D perhaps matching TRBD1 (6 bases). V lost 4 bases, J lost 5 bases, and 12 bases lay in between. The length of the CDR3 is 14 residues. Germline V gene data show CDR1 as SGHVS and CDR2 as FQNEAQ.

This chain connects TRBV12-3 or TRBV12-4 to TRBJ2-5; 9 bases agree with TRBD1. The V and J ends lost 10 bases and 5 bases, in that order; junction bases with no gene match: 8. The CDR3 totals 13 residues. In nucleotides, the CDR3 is TGTGCCACCAACCGGGACAGGGACGAGACCCAGTACTTC. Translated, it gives CATNRDRDETQYF.

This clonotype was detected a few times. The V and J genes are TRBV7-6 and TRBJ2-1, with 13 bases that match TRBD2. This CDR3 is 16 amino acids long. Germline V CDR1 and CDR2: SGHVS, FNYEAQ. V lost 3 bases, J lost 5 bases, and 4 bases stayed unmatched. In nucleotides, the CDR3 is TGTGCCAGCAGCTTCAGACTAGCGGGAGGAAACAATGAGCAGTTCTTC. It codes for CASSFRLAGGNNEQFF.